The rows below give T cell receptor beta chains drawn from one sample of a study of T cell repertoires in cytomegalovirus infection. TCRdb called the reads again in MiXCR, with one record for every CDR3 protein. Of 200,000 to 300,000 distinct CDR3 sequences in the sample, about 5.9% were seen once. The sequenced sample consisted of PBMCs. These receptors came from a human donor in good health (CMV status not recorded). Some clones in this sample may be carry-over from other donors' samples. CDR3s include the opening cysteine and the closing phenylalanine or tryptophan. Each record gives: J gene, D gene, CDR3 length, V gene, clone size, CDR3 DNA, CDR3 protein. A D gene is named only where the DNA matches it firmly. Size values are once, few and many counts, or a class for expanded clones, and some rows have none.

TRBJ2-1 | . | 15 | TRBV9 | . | TGTGCCAGCAGCGTAGTGGGGGCTACCTACAATGAGCAGTTCTTC | CASSVVGATYNEQFF
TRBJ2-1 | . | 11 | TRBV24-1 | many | TGTGCCACCAGTGTTGTAGGGGAGCAGTTCTTC | CATSVVGEQFF
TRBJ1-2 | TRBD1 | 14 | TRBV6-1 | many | TGTGCCAGCAGATCCGGGACAGCGTACTATGGCTACACCTTC | CASRSGTAYYGYTF
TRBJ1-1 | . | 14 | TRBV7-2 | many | TGTGCCAGCAGCTTACTAGGGGTGAACACTGAAGCTTTCTTT | CASSLLGVNTEAFF
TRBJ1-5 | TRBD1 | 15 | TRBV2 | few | TGTGCCAGCAGTGGAAGGGGGCCTAGCAATCAGCCCCAGCATTTT | CASSGRGPSNQPQHF
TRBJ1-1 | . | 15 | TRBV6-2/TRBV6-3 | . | TGTGCCAGCAGTCTTCGGACAACCGAAGGGACTGAAGCTTTCTTT | CASSLRTTEGTEAFF
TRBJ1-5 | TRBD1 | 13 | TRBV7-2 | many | TGTGCCAGCAGGGACAGGGGGTTTCAGCCCCAGCATTTT | CASRDRGFQPQHF
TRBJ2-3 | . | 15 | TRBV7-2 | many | TGTGCCAGCAGCTTAGCGCGCCGGGGAAGGGATACGCAGTATTTT | CASSLARRGRDTQYF
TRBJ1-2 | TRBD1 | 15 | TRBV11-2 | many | TGTGCCAGCAGCGCAACGACAGGGTTCGGCTATGGCTACACCTTC | CASSATTGFGYGYTF
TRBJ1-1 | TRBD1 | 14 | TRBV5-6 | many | TGTGCCAGCAGCCCAGGGGGCGGGCTCACTGAAGCTTTCTTT | CASSPGGGLTEAFF
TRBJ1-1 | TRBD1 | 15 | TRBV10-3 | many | TGTGCCATCACCGGGGACAGGGGGTCGGGTACTGAAGCTTTCTTT | CAITGDRGSGTEAFF
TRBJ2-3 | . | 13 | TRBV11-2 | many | TGTGCCAGCAGCTTCTGGGGGGAAGATACGCAGTATTTT | CASSFWGEDTQYF
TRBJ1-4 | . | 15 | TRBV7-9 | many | TGTGCCAGCAGTCGCCGGGACTCAGAGTCAGAAAAACTGTTTTTT | CASSRRDSESEKLFF
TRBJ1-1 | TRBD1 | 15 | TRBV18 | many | TGTGCCAGCTCACCTCGACAGGGGCGGGATACTGAAGCTTTCTTT | CASSPRQGRDTEAFF
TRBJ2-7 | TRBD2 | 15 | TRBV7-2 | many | TGTGCCAGCAGCTATGGGACTAGCGGGGGGCACGAGCAGTACTTC | CASSYGTSGGHEQYF